This paragraph covers one T cell receptor (beta chain) sequence. Its matching antigen is unknown. The germline V gene has CDR1 SGHAT and CDR2 FQDESV (reference sequence). The V gene lost 3 bases and the J gene lost 3 bases, with 14 bases spanning the gap. The CDR3 is 15 amino acids. It was with 60 Vbeta and 13 Jbeta primers that the PCR ran. Libraries were prepared by immunoSEQ multiplex PCR; TCRdb keeps only in-frame clonotypes and omits some of them. This table has approximately 140,000 clones, roughly 79% appearing once. The data stem from a study of cytomegalovirus exposure and HLA in healthy donors. Overall study: A preliminary data release comprised roughly 80 million unique TCRs obtained from HLA-typed donors. Whole-study findings and limits: A later analysis associated roughly 15,000 TCR beta sequences with HLA alleles at a 0.05 false discovery rate. Accurate predictions that matched the HLA-A and HLA-B alleles of most subjects were reportedly made from TCR beta sequences.

The rearrangement joins TRBV11-1 to TRBJ2-5, with D maybe TRBD2 (5 bases). The clonotype was recovered from a woman aged 35 to 49 in good health and CMV-seronegative. The specimen sequenced was PBMCs. CDR3 region: CASSFGSLREETQYF. The CDR3 DNA is TGTGCCAGCAGCTTTGGGAGTCTGCGGGAAGAGACCCAGTACTTC.